These T cell receptor beta chains were read from a single sample in a study of vaccination and CD4 T cells after COVID-19. TCRdb fed the PCR reads into MiXCR, producing one record per CDR3 protein. This table has around 15,000 distinct CDR3 sequences, about 43% appearing once. These receptors' targets are unknown. The specimen was CD4+ T cells from blood, cultured in vitro, collected after SARS-CoV-2 vaccination. The receptors come from a human donor who had recovered from COVID-19. The CDR3 runs from the conserved cysteine through the conserved F or W. A D gene is named only where the DNA matches it firmly. A row's size may be missing; if present it is once, few, many or a size class.

clone size,D gene,V gene,J gene,CDR3 DNA,CDR3 protein
once,NA,TRBV2,TRBJ2-5,TGTGCCAGCAGGAAGGGAGTTTCAGAGACCCAGTACTTC,CASRKGVSETQYF
NA,TRBD2,TRBV12-3/TRBV12-4,TRBJ2-5,TGTGCCAGCAGTTTTCGGGAGGGCATTCAAGAGACCCAGTACTTC,CASSFREGIQETQYF
NA,TRBD2,TRBV27,TRBJ2-3,TGTGCCAGCAGTTCAGCTAGCGGGGTTACGCAGTATTTT,CASSSASGVTQYF
few,TRBD1,TRBV27,TRBJ2-5,TGTGCCAGCAGTTACCGGGACAGCCAAGAGACCCAGTACTTC,CASSYRDSQETQYF
NA,NA,TRBV5-4,TRBJ2-3,TGTGCCAGCAAATTGTCTAGCACAGATACGCAGTATTTT,CASKLSSTDTQYF
NA,NA,TRBV5-1,TRBJ2-7,TGCGCCAGCAGCTCGTCAGGGGTAACCTCCGAGCAGTACTTC,CASSSSGVTSEQYF
NA,TRBD1,TRBV5-1,TRBJ1-1,TGCGCCAGCAGCTTGCGACCTGGGACAGAGAACACTGAAGCTTTCTTT,CASSLRPGTENTEAFF
once,NA,TRBV7-9,TRBJ1-1,TGTGCCAGCAGCTTAATGCTGAACACTGAAGCTTTCTTT,CASSLMLNTEAFF
few,TRBD1,TRBV23-1,TRBJ1-5,TGCGCCAGCGGGGACAGATATAGCAATCAGCCCCAGCATTTT,CASGDRYSNQPQHF
NA,NA,TRBV5-6,TRBJ2-2,TGTGCCAGCAGCTTGGAGATAGGGTCCACCGGGGAGCTGTTTTTT,CASSLEIGSTGELFF
NA,NA,TRBV10-3,TRBJ2-5,TGTGCCATCAGTGAGTCGGGATCCAATTCGGAGACCCAGTACTTC,CAISESGSNSETQYF
NA,NA,TRBV7-2,TRBJ2-5,TGTGCCAGCGGCCGGGTAGAGACCCAGTACTTC,CASGRVETQYF
NA,NA,TRBV28,TRBJ1-1,TGTGCCAGCAGTTTGACCGGTGAAGCTTTCTTT,CASSLTGEAFF
few,NA,TRBV21-1,TRBJ2-7,TGTGCCAGCAGCGCCTGGGGGGCCGTGGACGAGCAGTACTTC,CASSAWGAVDEQYF
few,NA,TRBV15,TRBJ1-2,TGTGCCACCAGCAGAGATCAGGGGACATCAGCGGGCTACACCTTC,CATSRDQGTSAGYTF
few,NA,TRBV7-9,TRBJ2-1,TGTGCCAGCCTCGGGATGGGTGTCGAATACAATGAGCAGTTCTTC,CASLGMGVEYNEQFF
few,NA,TRBV6-1,TRBJ2-5,TGTGCCAGCTTCTCGGGACTTCAAGAGACCCAGTACTTC,CASFSGLQETQYF
NA,NA,TRBV10-3,TRBJ2-3,TGTGCCATCAGCCCGGGACTGGCCAGCACAGATACGCAGTATTTT,CAISPGLASTDTQYF
NA,TRBD1,TRBV6-1,TRBJ1-5,TGTGCCAGCAGCCGGGGAGGGGGACAGGGCTTTTATAGCAATCAGCCCCAGCATTTT,CASSRGGGQGFYSNQPQHF